These T cell receptor beta chains were read from a single sample in a study of early T cells in non-severe SARS-CoV-2 infection. Each CDR3 protein gets one entry after TCRdb re-called the 5' RACE reads with MiXCR. The table records about 56,000 distinct CDR3 sequences, roughly a tenth of them present only once. Material for sequencing was whole blood. The receptors were gathered from an adult who was a healthcare worker with PCR-confirmed SARS-CoV-2 infection or an uninfected control (not recorded which). CDR3s include the opening cysteine and the closing phenylalanine or tryptophan. The D gene is left open where the match is weak. Clone size is stated in some rows and not others, as once, few, many or a class when expanded.

NA,TRBJ1-1,12,NA,TRBV29-1,CSVEERETEAFF,TGCAGCGTTGAAGAGAGGGAGACTGAAGCTTTCTTT
many,TRBJ2-1,15,TRBD1,TRBV20-1,CSAKLRQGYYNEQFF,TGCAGTGCCAAACTTAGACAGGGGTATTACAATGAGCAGTTCTTC
many,TRBJ1-2,11,NA,TRBV20-1,CSASWGYGYTF,TGCAGTGCTAGCTGGGGCTATGGCTACACCTTC
many,TRBJ2-2,14,NA,TRBV29-1,CSGGAELNTGELFF,TGCAGCGGAGGTGCGGAGCTTAACACCGGGGAGCTGTTTTTT
many,TRBJ2-1,14,TRBD2,TRBV29-1,CSVEGLAGHNEQFF,TGCAGCGTTGAAGGGCTAGCGGGTCACAATGAGCAGTTCTTC
NA,TRBJ2-7,13,TRBD2,TRBV20-1,CSASAPGGYEQYF,TGCAGTGCGAGTGCTCCCGGGGGGTACGAGCAGTACTTC
few,TRBJ2-5,15,NA,TRBV27,CASGSRGNVLETQYF,TGTGCCAGCGGGTCGAGGGGGAATGTACTGGAGACCCAGTACTTC
NA,TRBJ2-5,18,TRBD1,TRBV12-3/TRBV12-4,CASSVHFNTTGVRETQYF,TGTGCCAGCAGCGTACACTTTAATACCACAGGGGTAAGAGAGACCCAGTACTTC
many,TRBJ1-6,18,TRBD1,TRBV4-3,CASSQEARGRSYNSPLHF,TGCGCCAGCAGCCAAGAGGCCAGGGGGAGATCCTATAATTCACCCCTCCACTTT
many,TRBJ2-5,17,NA,TRBV11-1,CASSLEARSDGGETQYF,TGTGCCAGCAGCTTAGAGGCCCGGAGCGACGGAGGAGAGACCCAGTACTTC
many,TRBJ1-6,15,NA,TRBV11-2,CASRFPGSDNSPLHF,TGTGCCAGCCGCTTCCCAGGGAGTGATAATTCACCCCTCCACTTT
many,TRBJ2-2,15,TRBD1,TRBV9,CASSVAGTDTGELFF,TGTGCCAGCAGCGTAGCTGGGACAGACACCGGGGAGCTGTTTTTT
many,TRBJ2-5,14,NA,TRBV7-2,CASSPTGNKETQYF,TGTGCCAGCAGCCCTACCGGGAACAAAGAGACCCAGTACTTC
NA,TRBJ2-3,9,NA,TRBV6-2/TRBV6-3,CASGSTQYF,TGTGCCAGCGGGAGTACGCAGTATTTT
many,TRBJ2-7,16,TRBD1,TRBV7-2,CASSPESGQISHEQYF,TGTGCCAGCAGCCCGGAATCGGGACAGATATCCCACGAGCAGTACTTC
NA,TRBJ2-7,15,NA,TRBV11-2,CASSWGGTPGYEQYF,TGTGCCAGCAGTTGGGGGGGGACACCTGGCTACGAGCAGTACTTC
few,TRBJ2-7,18,NA,TRBV12-3/TRBV12-4,CASSLRPLGGGIRWEQYF,TGTGCCAGCAGTTTGCGCCCCCTAGGGGGGGGGATACGATGGGAGCAGTACTTC
NA,TRBJ2-2,19,TRBD2,TRBV3-1,CASSQVGLAGGPDTGELFF,TGTGCCAGCAGCCAAGTTGGGCTAGCGGGAGGGCCTGACACCGGGGAGCTGTTTTTT